One and the same sample provided the 14 T cell receptor beta chains below, sequenced in a study of shared clonotypes between healthy human individuals. This table comes from immunoSEQ multiplex PCR, and its TCRdb copy is limited to in-frame clones, with some not included. Of 2.5 million or so clones in the sample, approximately 90% were seen once. The sample comprised naive CD4+ T cells sorted from blood. This sample's subset: CD45RA+ positively selected. The source is a man aged 18 to 30 in good health.

The chain is built from TRBV5-1 and TRBJ2-6; D not resolved. The V gene lost 1 base and the J gene lost 2 bases, with 4 bases spanning the gap. The CDR3 totals 14 residues. Germline V lookup: CDR1 SGHRS, CDR2 YFSETQ. The DNA for the CDR3 is TGCGCCAGCAGCTTGCTCGCTGGGGCCAACGTCCTGACTTTC. It codes for CASSLLAGANVLTF.

The chain is built from TRBV6-1 and TRBJ1-4; weak D call: TRBD1 (5 bases). The length of the CDR3 is 14 residues. Looked up from germline, CDR1 is MNHNS and CDR2 is SASEGT. The V end lost 7 bases, the J end lost 4 bases, and 13 bases lay between the germline ends. In DNA, the CDR3 is TGTGCCAGCAAGTCAGGGCAGGGTAATGAAAAACTGTTTTTT. Its protein is CASKSGQGNEKLFF.

The rearrangement uses TRBV6-5 and TRBJ2-5, with 11 bases identical to TRBD1. After removal of 8 bases from V and 5 bases from J, the junction contained 4 bases not matched to a gene. Germline V gene sequence: CDR1 MNHEY, CDR2 SVGAGI. This CDR3 contains 13 residues. DNA for the CDR3: TGTGCCAGCGGTGGGACAGGGGGGGAGACCCAGTACTTC. Residues: CASGGTGGETQYF.

V and J are TRBV5-6 and TRBJ2-2; 7 bases are shared with TRBD1. Germline assignment: CDR1 SGHDT and CDR2 YYEEEE. The CDR3 has 14 amino acids. V lost 6 bases, J lost 3 bases, and 5 bases stayed unmatched. The CDR3 nucleotides are TGTGCCAGCAAGTTAGACAGGGACACCGGGGAGCTGTTTTTT. Amino acid sequence: CASKLDRDTGELFF.

In its sample, this clone was seen once. V gene TRBV7-2 combines with J gene TRBJ2-1, with D unclear. The CDR3 spans 13 residues. Per the germline V gene, CDR1 is SGHTA and CDR2 is FQGNSA. V shed 3 bases and J shed 7 bases, with 10 bases lying between them. In nucleotides, the CDR3 is TGTGCCAGCAGCTTCGTGGCCGAGAATGAGCAGTTCTTC. Translated, it gives CASSFVAENEQFF.

This chain joins TRBV7-2 and TRBJ2-4; D not certain. The CDR3 runs to 13 residues. Trimming took off 1 base at V and 7 bases at J, with 8 bases between the two ends. Germline values: CDR1 SGHTA, CDR2 FQGNSA. The CDR3 nucleotides are TGTGCCAGCAGCTTAGAGGCGAGGAACATTCAGTACTTC. This gives the protein CASSLEARNIQYF.

The J gene is TRBJ2-2, the V gene TRBV6-1; D gene ambiguous. CDR3 length: 18 amino acids. The V gene lost 2 bases and the J gene lost 2 bases, with 18 bases spanning the gap. Germline lookup yields CDR1 MNHNS and CDR2 SASEGT. In DNA form, the CDR3 reads TGTGCCAGCAGTGAACTCCAGATCCGGCGATCCAACACCGGGGAGCTGTTTTTT. Translating gives CASSELQIRRSNTGELFF.

Comment on this clone: The sample has other DNA sequences that encode this CDR3 too. V and J are TRBV2 and TRBJ1-5; weak D call: TRBD1 (6 bases). V gave up 1 base and J gave up 1 base, with 8 bases separating them. Germline CDR1 reads SNHLY; CDR2 reads FYNNEI. This CDR3 has 15 residues. CDR3 nucleotides: TGTGCCAGCAGTGAAGAGGGGGGGAGCAATCAGCCCCAGCATTTT. It translates to CASSEEGGSNQPQHF.

The count of this clone is one. The J gene is TRBJ2-1, the V gene TRBV6-5, with a possible D match to TRBD2 (6 bases). This CDR3 has 16 residues. From germline, CDR1 is MNHEY and CDR2 SVGAGI. Trimming stripped 4 bases from V and 8 bases from J, with 21 bases between. For the CDR3, the DNA is TGTGCCAGCAGTTCTCTGGGGACTCCCGGCGGTCATGAGCAGTTCTTC. Translated: CASSSLGTPGGHEQFF.

The chain is built from TRBV5-4 and TRBJ2-7, with D possibly being TRBD2 (6 bases). The CDR3 spans 14 residues. Germline V gives CDR1 SGHNT, CDR2 YYREEE (reference sequence). Trimming stripped 3 bases from V and 6 bases from J, with 16 bases between. The CDR3 region has the DNA TGTGCCAGCAGCTCGCCGGGAGAAGGTCTCGAGCAGTACTTC. Its protein is CASSSPGEGLEQYF.

Of note for this clone: The junction departs from germline at one end; a sequencing error may be responsible. V and J are TRBV5-4 and TRBJ2-7; D ambiguous. Looked up from germline, CDR1 is SGHNT and CDR2 is YYREEE (reference sequence). This CDR3 has 13 residues. The CDR3 coding sequence is TGTGCCAGCAGCTTTGTAGGCTCCTACGGGCAGTACTTC. Residues: CASSFVGSYGQYF.

The chain joins TRBV4-1 to TRBJ1-3; D call uncertain. Germline values: CDR1 MGHRA, CDR2 YSYEKL. V was clipped by 1 base and J by 0 bases, with 10 bases between them. There are 16 residues in the CDR3. The CDR3 spells CASSQARELSGNTIYF. In DNA form, the CDR3 reads TGCGCCAGCAGCCAAGCTAGAGAGCTCTCTGGAAACACCATATATTTT.

The chain carries TRBV6-5 and TRBJ2-2, with D perhaps matching TRBD2 (5 bases). CDR1 MNHEY and CDR2 SVGAGI come from the germline V gene. With 6 bases removed from V and 5 bases from J, the gap between germline ends came to 7 bases. The CDR3 contains 12 residues. In DNA, the CDR3 is TGTGCCAGCAGAACTAGAACCGGGGAGCTGTTTTTT. It specifies CASRTRTGELFF.

This clone was observed a handful of times. The sample holds other DNA sequences that translate to the same CDR3. The chain recombines TRBV5-1 with TRBJ1-5; D is undetermined. The ends were cut back, 0 bases at V and 0 bases at J, with 4 bases in the middle. This CDR3 contains 14 residues. CDR1 is SGHRS and CDR2 is YFSETQ in the germline V gene. The CDR3 loop reads CASSLDTSNQPQHF. CDR3 coding DNA: TGCGCCAGCAGCTTGGACACTAGCAATCAGCCCCAGCATTTT.